This TCR beta chain derives from a study of blood T cell repertoires in COVID-19. In the study overall: In each case, the material was cDNA or gDNA derived from T cells, B-cell-depleted T cells, or PBMCs.

Original handling: Nucleated cell counts were estimated from reference gene primer amplification. The method was immunoSEQ multiplex PCR; TCRdb's version includes in-frame clones alone and lacks a portion of them. V and J calls and clone size come straight from that table; D and trimming were deduced from the DNA. The table has over 200,000 clones, over 75% seen once. Trimming cost V 4 bases and J 6 bases, with 13 bases left between them. The CDR3 contains 13 residues. Per the germline V gene, CDR1 is SGHDT and CDR2 is YYEEEE. The sequence was collected from a woman in her twenties or thirties who had been exposed to COVID-19. Material for sequencing was PBMCs or T cells enriched from blood (not recorded which). The chain recombines TRBV5-6 with TRBJ1-2; D is perhaps TRBD1 (5 bases). CDR3 coding DNA: TGTGCCAGCAGCAGGGTTGACAGCGATGGCTACACCTTC. Protein sequence: CASSRVDSDGYTF. Full variable domain (remainder filled in from reference TRBV5-6 and TRBJ1-2): DAGVTQSPTHLIKTRGQQVTLRCSPKSGHDTVSWYQQALGQGPQFIFQYYEEEERQRGNFPDRFSGHQFPNYSSELNVNALLLGDSALYLCASSRVDSDGYTFGSGTRLTVV.